This T cell receptor beta chain was retrieved from a study of blood T cell repertoires in COVID-19. For the study at large: Specimens from acute and convalescent COVID-19 originated in the United States, Italy and Spain. Sample material is recorded as cDNA or gDNA derived from T cells, B-cell-depleted T cells, or PBMCs.

J gave up 5 bases and V 4 bases, and 2 bases lay outside the gene matches. This CDR3 region has 13 residues. Germline-derived CDR1 and CDR2 are SGHDT and YYEEEE. Per the study methods: Amplified reference gene primers provided the basis for estimating nucleated cell counts. Data came from immunoSEQ multiplex PCR; TCRdb stores just in-frame clones and leaves some out. That table gives V, J and clone size, and the DNA gave D and trimming. Among about 230,000 clones listed, around 83% were seen once. The sequence was collected from a man aged 35-49 years with acute or convalescent COVID-19. The chain uses TRBV5-6 and TRBJ2-1, with 8 bases identical to TRBD1. The sample consisted of peripheral blood. The CDR3 coding sequence is TGTGCCAGCAGCCTGACAGGGGACAATGAGCAGTTCTTC. Amino acid sequence: CASSLTGDNEQFF.